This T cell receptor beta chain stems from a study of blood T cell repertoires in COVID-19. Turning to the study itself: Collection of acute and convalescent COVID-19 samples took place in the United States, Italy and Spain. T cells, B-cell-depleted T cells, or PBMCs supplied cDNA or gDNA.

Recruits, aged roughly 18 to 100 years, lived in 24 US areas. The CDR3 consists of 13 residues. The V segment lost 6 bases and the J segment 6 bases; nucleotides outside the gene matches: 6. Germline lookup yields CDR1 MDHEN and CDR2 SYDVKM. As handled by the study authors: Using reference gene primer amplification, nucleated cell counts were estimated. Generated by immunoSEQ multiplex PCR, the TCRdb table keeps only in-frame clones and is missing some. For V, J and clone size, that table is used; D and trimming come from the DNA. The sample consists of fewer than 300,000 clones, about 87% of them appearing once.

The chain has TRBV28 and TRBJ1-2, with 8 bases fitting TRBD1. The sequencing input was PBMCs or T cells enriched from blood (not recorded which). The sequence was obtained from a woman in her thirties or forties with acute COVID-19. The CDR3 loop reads CASSPDRVDGYTF. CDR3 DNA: TGTGCCAGCAGCCCGGACAGGGTTGATGGCTACACCTTC.